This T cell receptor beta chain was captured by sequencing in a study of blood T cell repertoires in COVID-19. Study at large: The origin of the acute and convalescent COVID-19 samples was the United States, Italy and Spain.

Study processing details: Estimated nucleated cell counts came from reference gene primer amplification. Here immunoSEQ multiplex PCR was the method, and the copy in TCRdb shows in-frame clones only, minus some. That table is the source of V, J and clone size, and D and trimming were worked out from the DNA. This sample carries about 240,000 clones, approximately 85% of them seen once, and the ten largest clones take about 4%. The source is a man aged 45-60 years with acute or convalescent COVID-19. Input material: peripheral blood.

The CDR3 sequence: CASSLDGAATSYEQYF. The CDR3 DNA follows: TGTGCCAGCAGCTTAGACGGAGCGGCGACCTCCTACGAGCAGTACTTC. The chain uses TRBV7-8 and TRBJ2-7; perhaps TRBD2 as D (5 bases). The CDR3 is made up of 16 amino acids. V dropped 1 base and J dropped 0 bases, with 13 bases sitting between them. Germline V gene data show CDR1 as SGHVS and CDR2 as FQNEAQ.